This T cell receptor beta chain originates from a study of graft-versus-host responses after intestinal transplantation. Study overall: Once they had received anti-thymocyte globulin induction, all recipients took tacrolimus and steroids for approximately 3 years.

Researchers placed roughly 200,000 CFSE-labeled responder cells in culture with roughly 200,000 irradiated, violet-dye-labeled stimulator cells. After the reaction, the investigators sorted the proliferating CFSE-low CD3+CD4+ and CD3+CD8+ responders. Assay: immunoSEQ multiplex PCR; the TCRdb copy retains only in-frame clones and omits some. The data contain roughly 13,000 clones, around two fifths of them seen just once; the ten biggest clones take up 15%. The material sequenced was alloreactive CD8+ T cells from a mixed lymphocyte reaction culture, taken before intestinal transplant. The subset was: CFSE-low proliferating T cells sorted from roughly six-day pre-transplant mixed lymphocyte reaction (GvH or HvG direction). The TCR sequence derives from a human patient who received an intestinal transplant.

The CDR3 is CASSQVPGLAFYEQYF. DNA of the CDR3: TGTGCCAGCAGCCAGGTACCGGGACTAGCCTTCTACGAGCAGTACTTC. V usage is TRBV4-2 and J usage is TRBJ2-7; 9 bases line up with TRBD2. Trimming took 3 bases from V and 3 from J; bases not matched to a gene: 9. This CDR3 contains 16 residues. CDR1 is LGHNA, CDR2 YNFKEQ, per germline.